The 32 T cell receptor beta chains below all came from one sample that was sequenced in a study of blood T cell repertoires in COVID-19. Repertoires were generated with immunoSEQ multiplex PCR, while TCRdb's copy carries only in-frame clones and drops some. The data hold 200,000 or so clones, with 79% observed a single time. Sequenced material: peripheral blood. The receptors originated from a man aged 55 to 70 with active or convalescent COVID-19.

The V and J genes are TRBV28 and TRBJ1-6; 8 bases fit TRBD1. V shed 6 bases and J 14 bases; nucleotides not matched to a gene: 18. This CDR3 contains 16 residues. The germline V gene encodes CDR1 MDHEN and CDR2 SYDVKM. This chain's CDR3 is CASRPDGQGLMSTLHF. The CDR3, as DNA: TGTGCCAGCAGGCCAGATGGACAGGGTTTAATGTCAACCCTCCACTTT.

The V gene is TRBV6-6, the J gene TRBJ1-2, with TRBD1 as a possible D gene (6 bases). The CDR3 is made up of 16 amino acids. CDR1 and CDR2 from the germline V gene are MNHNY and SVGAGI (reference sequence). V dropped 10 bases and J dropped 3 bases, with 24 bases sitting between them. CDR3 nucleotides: TGTGCCATTCCTGGGACAAGGGGTACTTCGTACTATGGCTACACCTTC. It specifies CAIPGTRGTSYYGYTF.

CDR3 in amino acids: CSVGVGLAGYNEQFF. CDR3 DNA sequence: TGCAGCGTGGGAGTCGGACTAGCGGGGTACAATGAGCAGTTCTTC. The chain carries TRBV29-1 and TRBJ2-1; TRBD2 matches at 12 bases. This CDR3 spans 15 amino acids. V shed 6 bases and J 4 bases; nucleotides not matched to a gene: 7. CDR1 and CDR2 from the germline V gene are SQVTM and ANQGSEA.

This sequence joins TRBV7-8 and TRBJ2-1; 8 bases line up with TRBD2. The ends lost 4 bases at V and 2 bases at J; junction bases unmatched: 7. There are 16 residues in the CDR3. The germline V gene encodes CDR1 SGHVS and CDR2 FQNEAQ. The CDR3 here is CASSSSLAGAYNEQFF. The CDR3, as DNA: TGTGCCAGCAGCTCTAGCCTAGCGGGCGCCTACAATGAGCAGTTCTTC. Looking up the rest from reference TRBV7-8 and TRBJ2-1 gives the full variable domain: GAGVSQSPRYKVAKRGQDVALRCDPISGHVSLFWYQQALGQGPEFLTYFQNEAQLDKSGLPSDRFFAERPEGSVSTLKIQRTQQEDSAVYLCASSSSLAGAYNEQFFGPGTRLTVL.

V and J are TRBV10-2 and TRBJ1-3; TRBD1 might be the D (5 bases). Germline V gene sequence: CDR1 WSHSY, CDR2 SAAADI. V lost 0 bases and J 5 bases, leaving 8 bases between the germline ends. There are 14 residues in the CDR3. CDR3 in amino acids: CASSESGGRNTIYF. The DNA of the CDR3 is TGCGCCAGCAGTGAGTCGGGGGGGAGAAACACCATATATTTT.

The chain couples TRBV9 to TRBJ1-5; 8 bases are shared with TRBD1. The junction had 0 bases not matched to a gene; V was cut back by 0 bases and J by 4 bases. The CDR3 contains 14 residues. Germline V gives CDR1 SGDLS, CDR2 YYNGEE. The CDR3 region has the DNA TGTGCCAGCAGCGTAGGGACAGGGAATCAGCCCCAGCATTTT. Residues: CASSVGTGNQPQHF.

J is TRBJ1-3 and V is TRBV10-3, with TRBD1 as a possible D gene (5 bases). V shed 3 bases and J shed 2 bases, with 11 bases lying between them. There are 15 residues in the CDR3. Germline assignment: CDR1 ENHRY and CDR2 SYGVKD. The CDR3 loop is CAISEWGGAGNTIYF. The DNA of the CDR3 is TGTGCCATCAGTGAATGGGGGGGTGCTGGAAACACCATATATTTT.

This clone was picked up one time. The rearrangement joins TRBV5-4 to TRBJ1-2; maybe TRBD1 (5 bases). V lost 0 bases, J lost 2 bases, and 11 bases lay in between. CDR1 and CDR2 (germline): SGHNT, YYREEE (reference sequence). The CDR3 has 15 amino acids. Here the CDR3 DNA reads TGTGCCAGCAGCTTGGCCATTAAGGGGAACTATGGCTACACCTTC. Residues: CASSLAIKGNYGYTF.

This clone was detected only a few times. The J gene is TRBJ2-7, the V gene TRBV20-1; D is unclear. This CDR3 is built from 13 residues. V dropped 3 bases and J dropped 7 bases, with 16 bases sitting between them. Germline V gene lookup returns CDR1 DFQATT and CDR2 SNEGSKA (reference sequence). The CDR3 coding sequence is TGCAGTGCTAGTCCAGACACTTACGAGGAGCAGTACTTC. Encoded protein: CSASPDTYEEQYF.

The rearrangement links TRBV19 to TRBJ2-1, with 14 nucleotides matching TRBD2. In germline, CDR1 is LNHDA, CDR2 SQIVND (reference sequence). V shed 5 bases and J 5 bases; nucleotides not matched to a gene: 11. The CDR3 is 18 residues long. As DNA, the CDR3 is TGTGCCAGTAGTTCTCTCCGGACTAGCGGGAGGCTCGACAATGAGCAGTTCTTC. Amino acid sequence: CASSSLRTSGRLDNEQFF.

The DNA for the CDR3 is TGTGCCAGCAGCCAAGACGGACAGGCAGGGGGCCTCTACGAGCAGTACTTC. This codes for CASSQDGQAGGLYEQYF. The rearrangement joins TRBV3-1 (or the pseudogene TRBV3-2) to TRBJ2-7, with 8 bases fitting TRBD1. Germline CDR1 and CDR2: LGHDT and YNNKEL (reference sequence). CDR3 length: 17 amino acids. The junction had 10 bases not matched to a gene; V was cut back by 0 bases and J by 3 bases.

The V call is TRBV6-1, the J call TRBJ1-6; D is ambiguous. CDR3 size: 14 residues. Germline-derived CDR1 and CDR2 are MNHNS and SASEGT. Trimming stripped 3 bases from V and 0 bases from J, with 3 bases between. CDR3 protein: CASSDSSYNSPLHF. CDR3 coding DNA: TGTGCCAGCAGTGACAGCTCCTATAATTCACCCCTCCACTTT.

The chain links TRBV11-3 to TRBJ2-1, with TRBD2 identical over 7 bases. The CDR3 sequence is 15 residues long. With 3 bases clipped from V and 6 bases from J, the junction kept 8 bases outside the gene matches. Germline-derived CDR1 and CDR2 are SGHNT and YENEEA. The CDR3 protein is CASSFMGGSSNEQFF. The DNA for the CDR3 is TGTGCCAGCAGCTTTATGGGCGGGAGTAGCAATGAGCAGTTCTTC. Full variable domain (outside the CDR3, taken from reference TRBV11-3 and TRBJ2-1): EAGVVQSPRYKIIEKKQPVAFWCNPISGHNTLYWYLQNLGQGPELLIRYENEEAVDDSQLPKDRFSAERLKGVDSTLKIQPAELGDSAVYLCASSFMGGSSNEQFFGPGTRLTVL.

CDR3 in amino acids: CASTGLPNTGELFF. CDR3 in DNA: TGTGCCAGCACGGGACTTCCGAACACCGGGGAGCTGTTTTTT. The chain links TRBV28 to TRBJ2-2; tentatively, D is TRBD2 (6 bases). CDR1 is MDHEN and CDR2 is SYDVKM in the germline V gene. This CDR3 contains 14 residues. V lost 7 bases and J 0 bases, leaving 9 bases between the germline ends.

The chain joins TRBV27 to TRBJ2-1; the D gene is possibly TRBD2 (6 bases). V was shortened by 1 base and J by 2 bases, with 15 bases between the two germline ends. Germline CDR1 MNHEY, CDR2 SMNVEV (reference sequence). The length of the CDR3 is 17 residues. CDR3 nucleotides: TGTGCCAGCAGTTTATTGGGTTTCGGGGGAACCTACAATGAGCAGTTCTTC. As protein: CASSLLGFGGTYNEQFF.

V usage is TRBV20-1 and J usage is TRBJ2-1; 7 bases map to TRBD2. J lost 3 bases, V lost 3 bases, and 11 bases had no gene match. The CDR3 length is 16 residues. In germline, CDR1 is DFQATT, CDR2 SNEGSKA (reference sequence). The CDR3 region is CSASASGGHGYNEQFF. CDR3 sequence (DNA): TGCAGTGCTAGTGCTAGCGGAGGTCATGGCTACAATGAGCAGTTCTTC.

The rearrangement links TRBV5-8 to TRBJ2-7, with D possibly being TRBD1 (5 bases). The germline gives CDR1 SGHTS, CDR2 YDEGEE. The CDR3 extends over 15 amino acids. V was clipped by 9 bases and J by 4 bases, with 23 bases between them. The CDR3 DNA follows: TGTGCCACCGTACCAAGGGGAAGAGACATTTACGAGCAGTACTTC. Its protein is CATVPRGRDIYEQYF.

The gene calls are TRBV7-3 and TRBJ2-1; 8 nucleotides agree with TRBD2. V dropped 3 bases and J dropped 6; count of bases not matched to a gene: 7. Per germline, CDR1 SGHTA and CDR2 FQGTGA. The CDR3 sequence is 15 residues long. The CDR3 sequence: CASSFFFGTSNEQFF. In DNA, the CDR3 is TGTGCCAGCAGCTTTTTCTTCGGGACTAGCAATGAGCAGTTCTTC.

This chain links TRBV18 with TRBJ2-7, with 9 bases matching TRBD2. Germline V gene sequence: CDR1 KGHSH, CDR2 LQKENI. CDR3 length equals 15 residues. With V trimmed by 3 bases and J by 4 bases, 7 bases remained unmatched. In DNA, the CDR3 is TGTGCCAGCTCACCCCACGCGGGAGGGGGGTACGAGCAGTACTTC. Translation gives CASSPHAGGGYEQYF.

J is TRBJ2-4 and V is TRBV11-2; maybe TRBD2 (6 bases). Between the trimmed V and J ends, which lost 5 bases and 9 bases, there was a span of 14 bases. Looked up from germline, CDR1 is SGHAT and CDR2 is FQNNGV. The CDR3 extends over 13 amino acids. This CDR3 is CASSQTGLGIQYF. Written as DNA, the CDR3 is TGTGCCAGCAGCCAAACGGGACTGGGCATTCAGTACTTC.

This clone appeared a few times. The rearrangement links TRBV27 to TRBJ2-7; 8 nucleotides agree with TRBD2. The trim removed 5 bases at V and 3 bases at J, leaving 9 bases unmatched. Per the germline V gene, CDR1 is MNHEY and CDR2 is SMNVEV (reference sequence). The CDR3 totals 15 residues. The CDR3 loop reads CASSLVAGTFYEQYF. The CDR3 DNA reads TGTGCCAGCAGTCTGGTAGCGGGAACCTTCTACGAGCAGTACTTC.

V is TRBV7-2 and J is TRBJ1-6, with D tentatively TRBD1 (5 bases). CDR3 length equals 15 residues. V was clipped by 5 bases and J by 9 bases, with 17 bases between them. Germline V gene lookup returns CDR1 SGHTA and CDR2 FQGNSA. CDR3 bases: TGTGCCAGCAGCCTTCTTGAGGAGGGGAGTTCACCCCTCCACTTT. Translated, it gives CASSLLEEGSSPLHF.

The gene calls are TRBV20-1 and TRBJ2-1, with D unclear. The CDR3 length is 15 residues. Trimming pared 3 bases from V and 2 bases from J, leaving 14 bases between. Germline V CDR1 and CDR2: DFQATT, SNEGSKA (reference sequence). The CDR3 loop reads CSASAARIPYNEQFF. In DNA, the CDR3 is TGCAGTGCTAGTGCAGCGAGGATCCCCTACAATGAGCAGTTCTTC.

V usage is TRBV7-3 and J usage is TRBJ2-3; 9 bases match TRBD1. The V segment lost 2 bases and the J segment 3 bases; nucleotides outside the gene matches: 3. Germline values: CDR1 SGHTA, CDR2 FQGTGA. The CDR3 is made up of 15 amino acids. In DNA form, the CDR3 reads TGTGCCAGCAGCTTAGTGGGACAGGGTACAGATACGCAGTATTTT. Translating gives CASSLVGQGTDTQYF.

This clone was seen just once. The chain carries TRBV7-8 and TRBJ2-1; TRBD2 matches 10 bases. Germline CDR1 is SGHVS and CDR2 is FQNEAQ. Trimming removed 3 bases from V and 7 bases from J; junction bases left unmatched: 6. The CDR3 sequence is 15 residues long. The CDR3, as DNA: TGTGCCAGCAGCTTGACTAGCGGGCGGGGTAATGAGCAGTTCTTC. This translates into CASSLTSGRGNEQFF.

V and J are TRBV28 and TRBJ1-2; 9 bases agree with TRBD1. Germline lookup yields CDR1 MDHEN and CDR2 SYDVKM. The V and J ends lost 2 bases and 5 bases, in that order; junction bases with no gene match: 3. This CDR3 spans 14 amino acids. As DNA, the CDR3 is TGTGCCAGCAGTTTAGATGGGACAGGGTATGGCTACACCTTC. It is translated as CASSLDGTGYGYTF.

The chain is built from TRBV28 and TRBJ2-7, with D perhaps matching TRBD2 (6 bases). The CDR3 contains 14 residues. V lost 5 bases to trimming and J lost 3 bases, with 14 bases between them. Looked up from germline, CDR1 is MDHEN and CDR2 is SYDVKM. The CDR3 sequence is CASSPGGEYYEQYF. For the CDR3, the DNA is TGTGCCAGCAGTCCCGGAGGGGAGTACTACGAGCAGTACTTC.

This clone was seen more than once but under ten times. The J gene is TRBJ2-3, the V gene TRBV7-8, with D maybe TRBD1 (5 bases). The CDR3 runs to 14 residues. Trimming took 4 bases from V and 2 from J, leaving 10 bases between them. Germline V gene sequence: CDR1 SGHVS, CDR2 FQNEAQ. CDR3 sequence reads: CASSSWGSTDTQYF. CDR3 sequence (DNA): TGTGCCAGCAGCTCGTGGGGCTCCACAGATACGCAGTATTTT.

CDR3 sequence reads: CASSRGSGGPGEKLFF. In nucleotides, the CDR3 is TGTGCCAGCAGCCGTGGGAGCGGGGGGCCAGGGGAAAAACTGTTTTTT. The genes are TRBV5-4 and TRBJ1-4; D is possibly TRBD1 (6 bases). Trimming removed 4 bases at V and 8 bases at J, with 21 bases between. Germline V gives CDR1 SGHNT, CDR2 YYREEE (reference sequence). This CDR3 region has 16 residues.

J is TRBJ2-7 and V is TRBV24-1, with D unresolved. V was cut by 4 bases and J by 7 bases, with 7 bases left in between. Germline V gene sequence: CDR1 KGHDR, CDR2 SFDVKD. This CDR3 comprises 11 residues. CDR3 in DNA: TGTGCCACCAGTGAACATGAAGAGCAGTACTTC. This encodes CATSEHEEQYF.

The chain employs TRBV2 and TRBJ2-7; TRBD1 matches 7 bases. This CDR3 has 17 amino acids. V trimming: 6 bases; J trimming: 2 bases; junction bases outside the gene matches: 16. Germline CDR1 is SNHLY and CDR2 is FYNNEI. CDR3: CASSKTPTGLGTYEQYF. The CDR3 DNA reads TGTGCCAGCAGCAAAACTCCGACAGGGCTGGGGACCTACGAGCAGTACTTC.

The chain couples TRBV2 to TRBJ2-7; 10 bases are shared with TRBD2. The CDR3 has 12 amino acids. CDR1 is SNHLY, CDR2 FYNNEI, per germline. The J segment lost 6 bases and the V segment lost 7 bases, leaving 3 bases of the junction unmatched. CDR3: CASTIAGGEQYF. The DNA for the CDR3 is TGTGCCAGCACGATAGCGGGAGGCGAGCAGTACTTC.